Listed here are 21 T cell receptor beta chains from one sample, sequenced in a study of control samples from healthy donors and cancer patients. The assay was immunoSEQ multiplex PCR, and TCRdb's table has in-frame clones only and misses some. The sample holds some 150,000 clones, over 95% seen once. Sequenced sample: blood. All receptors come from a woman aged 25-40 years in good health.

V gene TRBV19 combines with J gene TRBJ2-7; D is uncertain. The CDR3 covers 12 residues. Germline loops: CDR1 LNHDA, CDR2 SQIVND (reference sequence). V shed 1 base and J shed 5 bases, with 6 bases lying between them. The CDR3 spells CASSIVPHEQYF. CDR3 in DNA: TGTGCCAGTAGTATAGTCCCCCACGAGCAGTACTTC.

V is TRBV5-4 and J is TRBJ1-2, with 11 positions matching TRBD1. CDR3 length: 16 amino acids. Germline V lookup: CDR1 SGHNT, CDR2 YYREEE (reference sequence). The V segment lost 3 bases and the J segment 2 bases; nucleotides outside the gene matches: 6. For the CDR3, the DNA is TGTGCCAGCAGCTGGAGGGGGACAGGGGGAAACTATGGCTACACCTTC. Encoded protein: CASSWRGTGGNYGYTF.

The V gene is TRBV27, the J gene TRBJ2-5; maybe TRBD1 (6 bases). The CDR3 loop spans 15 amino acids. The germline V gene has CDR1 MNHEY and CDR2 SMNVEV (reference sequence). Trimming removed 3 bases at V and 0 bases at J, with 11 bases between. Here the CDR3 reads CASSFRGSYQETQYF. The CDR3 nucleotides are TGTGCCAGCAGTTTCAGGGGTTCGTACCAAGAGACCCAGTACTTC.

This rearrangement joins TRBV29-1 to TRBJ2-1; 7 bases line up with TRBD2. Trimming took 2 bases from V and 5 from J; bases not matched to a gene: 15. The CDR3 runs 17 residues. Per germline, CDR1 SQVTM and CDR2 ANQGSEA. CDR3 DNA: TGCAGCGTTGAACCCCATTGGGTAGCGGGCATTGACAATGAGCAGTTCTTC. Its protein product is CSVEPHWVAGIDNEQFF.

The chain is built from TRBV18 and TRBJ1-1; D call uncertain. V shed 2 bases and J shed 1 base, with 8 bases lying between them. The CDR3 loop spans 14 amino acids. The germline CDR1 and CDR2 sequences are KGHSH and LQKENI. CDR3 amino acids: CASSPDMTNTEAFF. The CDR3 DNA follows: TGTGCCAGCTCACCAGACATGACGAACACTGAAGCTTTCTTT.

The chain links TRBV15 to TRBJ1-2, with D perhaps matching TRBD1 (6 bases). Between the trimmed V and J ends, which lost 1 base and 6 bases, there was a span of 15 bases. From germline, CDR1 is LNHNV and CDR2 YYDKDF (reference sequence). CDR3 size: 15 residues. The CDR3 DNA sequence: TGTGCCACCAGCAGAGTCCACAGGGTCCAAGATGGCTACACCTTC. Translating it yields CATSRVHRVQDGYTF.

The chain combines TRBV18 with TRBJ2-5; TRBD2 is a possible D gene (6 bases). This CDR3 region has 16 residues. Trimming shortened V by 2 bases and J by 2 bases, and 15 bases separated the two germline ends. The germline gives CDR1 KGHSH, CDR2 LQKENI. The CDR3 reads CASSPIGTGLQETQYF. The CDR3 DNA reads TGTGCCAGCTCACCAATTGGGACTGGGCTACAAGAGACCCAGTACTTC.

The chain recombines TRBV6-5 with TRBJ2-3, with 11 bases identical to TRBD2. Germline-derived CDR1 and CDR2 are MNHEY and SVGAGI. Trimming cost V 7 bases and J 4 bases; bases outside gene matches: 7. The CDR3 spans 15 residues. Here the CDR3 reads CASNLAGGGADTQYF. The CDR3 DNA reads TGTGCCAGCAATCTAGCGGGGGGCGGCGCAGATACGCAGTATTTT.

CDR3 sequence: CASSDWGATSYEQYF. CDR3 DNA sequence: TGTGCCAGCAGTGATTGGGGGGCAACCTCCTACGAGCAGTACTTC. The chain recombines TRBV6-1 with TRBJ2-7, with D perhaps TRBD1 or TRBD2 (6 bases each). This CDR3 contains 15 residues. Germline CDR1 and CDR2: MNHNS and SASEGT. Trimming took off 3 bases at V and 0 bases at J, with 12 bases between the two ends.

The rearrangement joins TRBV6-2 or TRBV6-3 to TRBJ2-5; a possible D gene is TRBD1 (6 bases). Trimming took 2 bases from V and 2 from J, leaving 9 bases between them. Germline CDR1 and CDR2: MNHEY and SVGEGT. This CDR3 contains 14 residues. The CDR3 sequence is CASSYRDIQETQYF. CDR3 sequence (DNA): TGTGCCAGCAGTTACCGGGACATACAAGAGACCCAGTACTTC.

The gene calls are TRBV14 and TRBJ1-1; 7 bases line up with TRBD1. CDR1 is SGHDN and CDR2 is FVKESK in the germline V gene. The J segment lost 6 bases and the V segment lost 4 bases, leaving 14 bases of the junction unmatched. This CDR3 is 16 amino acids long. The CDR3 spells CASSPAEGALFSEAFF. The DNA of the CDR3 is TGTGCCAGCAGCCCGGCGGAGGGGGCCTTATTCTCTGAAGCTTTCTTT.

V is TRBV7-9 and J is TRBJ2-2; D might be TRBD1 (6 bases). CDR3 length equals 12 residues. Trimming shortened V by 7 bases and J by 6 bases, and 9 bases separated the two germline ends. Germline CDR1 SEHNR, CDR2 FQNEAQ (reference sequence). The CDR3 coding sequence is TGTGCCAGCACCCAGGGGCCCGGGGAGCTGTTTTTT. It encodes CASTQGPGELFF.

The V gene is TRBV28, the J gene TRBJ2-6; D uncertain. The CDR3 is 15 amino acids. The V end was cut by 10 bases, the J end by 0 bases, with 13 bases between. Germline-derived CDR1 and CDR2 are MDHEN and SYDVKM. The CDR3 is CATSGFPSGANVLTF. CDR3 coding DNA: TGTGCCACCTCTGGGTTCCCCTCTGGGGCCAACGTCCTGACTTTC.

This chain's CDR3 is CASSHFGGDSYEQYF. As DNA, the CDR3 is TGTGCCAGCAGTCACTTTGGGGGAGACTCCTACGAGCAGTACTTC. V usage is TRBV28 and J usage is TRBJ2-7; tentatively, D is TRBD1 or TRBD2 (5 bases each). Germline CDR1 reads MDHEN; CDR2 reads SYDVKM. Deletions cut 5 bases from V and 0 bases from J, with 14 bases between. This CDR3 has 15 amino acids.

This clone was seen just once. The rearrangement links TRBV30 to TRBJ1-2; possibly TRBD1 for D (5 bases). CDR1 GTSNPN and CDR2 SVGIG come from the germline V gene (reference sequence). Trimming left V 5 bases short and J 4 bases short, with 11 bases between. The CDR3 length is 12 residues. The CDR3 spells CAWQKTVYGYTF. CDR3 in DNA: TGTGCCTGGCAAAAGACAGTCTATGGCTACACCTTC.

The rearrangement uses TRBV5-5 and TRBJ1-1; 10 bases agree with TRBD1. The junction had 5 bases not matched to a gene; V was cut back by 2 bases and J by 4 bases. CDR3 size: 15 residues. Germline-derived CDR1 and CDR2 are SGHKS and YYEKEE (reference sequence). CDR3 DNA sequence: TGTGCCAGCAGCTTCGACAGGGGGCGGATCACTGAAGCTTTCTTT. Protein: CASSFDRGRITEAFF.

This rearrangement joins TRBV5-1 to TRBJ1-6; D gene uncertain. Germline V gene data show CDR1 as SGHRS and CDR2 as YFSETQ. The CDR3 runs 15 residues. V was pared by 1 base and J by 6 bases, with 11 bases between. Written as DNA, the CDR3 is TGCGCCAGCAGCTTGACCCCCCCCGGTAATTCACCCCTCCACTTT. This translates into CASSLTPPGNSPLHF.

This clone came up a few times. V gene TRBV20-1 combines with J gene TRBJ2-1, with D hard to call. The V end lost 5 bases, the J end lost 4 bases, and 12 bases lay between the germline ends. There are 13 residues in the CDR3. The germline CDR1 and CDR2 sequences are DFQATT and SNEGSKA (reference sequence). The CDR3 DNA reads TGCAGTGCTGGTGCAGACGGATACAATGAGCAGTTCTTC. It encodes CSAGADGYNEQFF.

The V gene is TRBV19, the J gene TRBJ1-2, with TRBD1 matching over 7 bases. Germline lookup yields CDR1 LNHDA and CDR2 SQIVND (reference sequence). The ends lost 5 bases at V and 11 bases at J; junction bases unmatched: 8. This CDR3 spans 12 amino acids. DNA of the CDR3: TGTGCCAGTAGTCAGGACAGGAAGGCTTACACCTTC. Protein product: CASSQDRKAYTF.

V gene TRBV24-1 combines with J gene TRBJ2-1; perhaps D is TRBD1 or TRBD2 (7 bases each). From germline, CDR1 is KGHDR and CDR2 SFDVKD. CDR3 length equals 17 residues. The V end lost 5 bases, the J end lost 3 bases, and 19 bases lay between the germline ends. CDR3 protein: CATSVPGGGAGYNEQFF. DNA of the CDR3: TGTGCCACCAGTGTCCCAGGGGGAGGGGCTGGCTACAATGAGCAGTTCTTC.

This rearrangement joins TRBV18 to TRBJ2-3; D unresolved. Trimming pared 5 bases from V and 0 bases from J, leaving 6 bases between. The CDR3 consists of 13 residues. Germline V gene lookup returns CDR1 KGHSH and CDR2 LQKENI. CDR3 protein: CASSSSSTDTQYF. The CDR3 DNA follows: TGTGCCAGCTCATCGTCAAGCACAGATACGCAGTATTTT.